The clone carrying this T cell receptor (beta chain) was seen a handful of times. This entry belongs to a study of T-cell reconstitution after alpha-beta-depleted transplantation in children. It was with unique molecular identifiers that the TCRbeta library was prepared. TCRdb processed the PCR reads anew with MiXCR; each CDR3 protein has one entry. The repertoire consists of just under 550,000 distinct CDR3 sequences, with approximately 20% occurring once and the leading ten covering approximately 3%. Trimming removed 4 bases at V and 4 bases at J, with 20 bases between. The CDR3 runs to 16 residues. Germline lookup yields CDR1 SGHRS and CDR2 YFSETQ.

The receptor was isolated from a human donor who donated a stem cell graft to a child with acute lymphoblastic leukemia. The material sequenced was PBMCs from the stem cell graft donor, taken from the stem cell graft. The chain recombines TRBV5-1 with TRBJ1-1; perhaps TRBD1 as D (6 bases). The CDR3 here is CASSTNPPGAVTEAFF. The CDR3, as DNA: TGCGCCAGCAGCACGAATCCTCCGGGGGCGGTCACTGAAGCTTTCTTT.